These 5 T cell receptor beta chains came from one sample sequenced in a study of response to subunit inactivated influenza vaccine. MiXCR, applied by TCRdb to the RT-PCR reads, yields one record per CDR3 protein. The table includes about 520,000 distinct CDR3 sequences, 25% detected once. The specimen was CD4+ T cells sorted from PBMCs, collected 5 to 6 days after vaccination. Receptors originate from a man aged 50-60 years who received an inactivated influenza vaccine.

This chain links TRBV4-3 with TRBJ2-1, with 14 bases identical to TRBD2. The J segment lost 3 bases and the V segment lost 2 bases, leaving 3 bases of the junction unmatched. CDR3 length: 17 residues. CDR1 LGHNA and CDR2 YSLEER come from the germline V gene. CDR3 nucleotide sequence: TGCGCCAGCAGCCAAATAGGGACTAGCGGGAGCTACAATGAGCAGTTCTTC. Its translation is CASSQIGTSGSYNEQFF.

The chain uses TRBV7-9 and TRBJ2-3; possibly TRBD2 for D (6 bases). The CDR3 loop spans 16 amino acids. Germline CDR1 SEHNR, CDR2 FQNEAQ (reference sequence). Trimming shortened V by 5 bases and J by 8 bases, and 23 bases separated the two germline ends. This CDR3 is CASSGTGLSVGFTQYF. CDR3 bases: TGTGCCAGCAGCGGAACGGGACTCTCCGTCGGGTTTACGCAGTATTTT.

This clonotype has only a few counts. The J gene is TRBJ1-1, the V gene TRBV7-9, with unresolved D. The ends were cut back, 3 bases at V and 1 base at J, with 9 bases in the middle. The CDR3 has 14 amino acids. CDR1 and CDR2 (germline): SEHNR, FQNEAQ (reference sequence). Here the CDR3 DNA reads TGTGCCAGCAGCTTTCAGGAGGGGAACACTGAAGCTTTCTTT. This sequence encodes CASSFQEGNTEAFF.

This clonotype has only a few counts. V and J are TRBV4-2 and TRBJ2-2; D is unclear. CDR1 is LGHNA and CDR2 is YNFKEQ in the germline V gene. There are 14 residues in the CDR3. The V end was cut by 0 bases, the J end by 4 bases, with 6 bases between. The CDR3 DNA is TGTGCCAGCAGCCAAGAAGTGCGCACCGGGGAGCTGTTTTTT. Translation: CASSQEVRTGELFF.

This chain connects TRBV4-3 to TRBJ2-1, with 8 bases matching TRBD2. J was trimmed by 4 bases and V by 0 bases; bases with no gene match: 2. There are 15 residues in the CDR3. The germline V gene has CDR1 LGHNA and CDR2 YSLEER. The chain's CDR3 is CASSQEGGGYNEQFF. The CDR3 DNA is TGCGCCAGCAGCCAAGAAGGCGGGGGGTACAATGAGCAGTTCTTC.